Listed here are 14 T cell receptor beta chains from one sample, sequenced in a study of T cells after yellow fever vaccination. From the 5' RACE reads, TCRdb called clonotypes with MiXCR, one entry per CDR3 protein. The sample includes under 700,000 distinct CDR3 sequences, less than 20% of them seen just once. Specimen: PBMCs, collected 4 to 5 days after the first yellow fever vaccination. These receptors were taken from a man between 18 and 35 years old who received the YFV17D yellow fever vaccine.

The table lists this clonotype with many counts. The chain has TRBV11-2 and TRBJ2-3; D remains unclear. This CDR3 spans 13 amino acids. CDR1 is SGHAT and CDR2 is FQNNGV in the germline V gene. The germline V and J ends were trimmed by 0 bases and 7 bases, with 8 bases remaining between them. The CDR3 sequence: CASSLDRRNTQYF. The CDR3 nucleotides read TGTGCCAGCAGCTTAGATCGGCGAAATACGCAGTATTTT. Variable domain in full (rest from reference TRBV11-2 and TRBJ2-3): EAGVAQSPRYKIIEKRQSVAFWCNPISGHATLYWYQQILGQGPKLLIQFQNNGVVDDSQLPKDRFSAERLKGVDSTLKIQPAKLEDSAVYLCASSLDRRNTQYFGPGTRLTVL.

In this sample, this clonotype turned up a few times. Its ends do not fully match the called genes, so a read error is possible. V usage is TRBV9 and J usage is TRBJ1-1; unclear D gene. This CDR3 has 14 residues. Germline V gives CDR1 SGDLS, CDR2 YYNGEE. CDR3 sequence: CASSVGVRDTEAFF. The CDR3 nucleotides are TGTGCCAGCAGCGTAGGGGTTCGTGACACGGAAGCTTTCTTT.

The chain carries TRBV27 and TRBJ2-7; D is ambiguous. Looked up from germline, CDR1 is MNHEY and CDR2 is SMNVEV (reference sequence). The CDR3 extends over 17 amino acids. V lost 6 bases and J 3 bases, leaving 24 bases between the germline ends. The CDR3 spells CASRRALSQAGSYEQYF. The CDR3, as DNA: TGTGCCAGCAGACGGGCCTTAAGCCAGGCCGGTAGCTACGAGCAGTACTTC.

V is TRBV7-9 and J is TRBJ1-5; D is ambiguous. The CDR3 runs to 13 residues. The germline V gene has CDR1 SEHNR and CDR2 FQNEAQ (reference sequence). Deletions cut 1 base from V and 9 bases from J, with 10 bases between. CDR3 amino acids: CASSLVGNWPQHF. Written as DNA, the CDR3 is TGTGCCAGCAGCTTAGTAGGGAATTGGCCCCAGCATTTT.

This chain uses TRBV12-3 or TRBV12-4 with TRBJ2-2, with TRBD2 identical over 15 bases. Unmatched junction bases numbered 7, after V lost 10 bases and J lost 4 bases. This CDR3 contains 16 residues. The CDR3 DNA reads as TGTGCCATAAGGACTAGCGGGGGGGCGTTCACCGGGGAGCTGTTTTTT. Amino acid sequence: CAIRTSGGAFTGELFF.

This clonotype was found a few times. This chain uses TRBV7-9 with TRBJ1-1; no clear D. The CDR3 contains 14 residues. V was clipped by 1 base and J by 4 bases, with 10 bases between them. Germline CDR1 is SEHNR and CDR2 is FQNEAQ (reference sequence). The CDR3 is CASSLVSRPTEAFF. Written as DNA, the CDR3 is TGTGCCAGCAGCTTAGTAAGCAGACCCACTGAAGCTTTCTTT.

This clonotype was counted only a few times. The chain employs TRBV7-3 and TRBJ2-3; unclear D gene. The CDR3 totals 13 residues. V was trimmed by 5 bases and J by 2 bases, leaving 8 bases between them. The germline gives CDR1 SGHTA, CDR2 FQGTGA. In DNA, the CDR3 is TGTGCCAGCAGCGGAGCAATCACAGATACGCAGTATTTT. Translating gives CASSGAITDTQYF.

The sample holds a few counts of this clonotype. This chain joins TRBV7-9 and TRBJ2-1, with D perhaps TRBD1 or TRBD2 (5 bases each). The CDR3 has 15 residues. Per germline, CDR1 SEHNR and CDR2 FQNEAQ (reference sequence). Trimming took 5 bases from V and 6 from J, leaving 17 bases between them. CDR3 protein: CASSAQGAGPNEQFF. The CDR3 bases are TGTGCCAGCAGCGCCCAAGGGGCGGGCCCCAATGAGCAGTTCTTC. The full variable domain, rest sourced from reference TRBV7-9 and TRBJ2-1, is DTGVSQNPRHKITKRGQNVTFRCDPISEHNRLYWYRQTLGQGPEFLTYFQNEAQLEKSRLLSDRFSAERPKGSFSTLEIQRTEQGDSAMYLCASSAQGAGPNEQFFGPGTRLTVL.

In this sample, this clonotype turned up many times. The J gene is TRBJ2-5, the V gene TRBV12-5; 10 positions match TRBD2. The ends lost 4 bases at V and 0 bases at J; junction bases unmatched: 8. This CDR3 has 17 amino acids. The germline gives CDR1 LGHNT, CDR2 FRNRAP. The CDR3 nucleotides are TGTGCTAGTGGTTGGGCCCCTAGCGGGGGCCACCAAGAGACCCAGTACTTC. This sequence encodes CASGWAPSGGHQETQYF.

This clonotype came up a few times. As DNA, the CDR3 is TGTGCCAGCAGCTTAACCGGGGCCAGCACAGATACGCAGTATTTT. This gives the protein CASSLTGASTDTQYF. This chain connects TRBV7-3 to TRBJ2-3; either TRBD1 or TRBD2 may supply D (5 bases each). This CDR3 has 15 residues. Trimming shortened V by 0 bases and J by 0 bases, and 7 bases separated the two germline ends. Germline CDR1 and CDR2: SGHTA and FQGTGA.

The J gene is TRBJ2-5, the V gene TRBV5-1; the D call may be TRBD1 or TRBD2 (6 bases each). The CDR3 contains 14 residues. The germline V gene encodes CDR1 SGHRS and CDR2 YFSETQ. Trimming shortened V by 6 bases and J by 4 bases, and 16 bases separated the two germline ends. The CDR3 nucleotides are TGCGCCAGCATCGGGGGCTTGGGGGGAGAGACCCAGTACTTC. It encodes CASIGGLGGETQYF.

There are a few counts of this clonotype. The V call is TRBV9, the J call TRBJ2-1; D ambiguous. V lost 4 bases and J 5 bases, leaving 7 bases between the germline ends. Germline V gene data show CDR1 as SGDLS and CDR2 as YYNGEE. The length of the CDR3 is 12 residues. The CDR3 spells CASSRTNNEQFF. The DNA for the CDR3 is TGTGCCAGCAGCAGAACGAACAATGAGCAGTTCTTC.

This clonotype was seen more than once but under ten times. The chain carries TRBV28 and TRBJ2-2; D gene uncertain. The V and J ends lost 8 bases and 6 bases respectively, with 16 bases between them. CDR3 length: 14 residues. Germline-derived CDR1 and CDR2 are MDHEN and SYDVKM. CDR3 in DNA: TGTGCCAGCCGCATTTTCGACCCTCCCGGGGAGCTGTTTTTT. Residues: CASRIFDPPGELFF.

This clonotype showed up just a few times. The chain is built from TRBV20-1 and TRBJ2-7, with 13 bases that match TRBD2. V lost 6 bases and J lost 0; bases outside the gene matches: 5. Germline loops: CDR1 DFQATT, CDR2 SNEGSKA (reference sequence). The CDR3 is made up of 15 amino acids. The CDR3 region has the DNA TGCAGTGCCATCGGGACTAGCGGGGTCTCCTACGAGCAGTACGTC. Its protein is CSAIGTSGVSYEQYV.